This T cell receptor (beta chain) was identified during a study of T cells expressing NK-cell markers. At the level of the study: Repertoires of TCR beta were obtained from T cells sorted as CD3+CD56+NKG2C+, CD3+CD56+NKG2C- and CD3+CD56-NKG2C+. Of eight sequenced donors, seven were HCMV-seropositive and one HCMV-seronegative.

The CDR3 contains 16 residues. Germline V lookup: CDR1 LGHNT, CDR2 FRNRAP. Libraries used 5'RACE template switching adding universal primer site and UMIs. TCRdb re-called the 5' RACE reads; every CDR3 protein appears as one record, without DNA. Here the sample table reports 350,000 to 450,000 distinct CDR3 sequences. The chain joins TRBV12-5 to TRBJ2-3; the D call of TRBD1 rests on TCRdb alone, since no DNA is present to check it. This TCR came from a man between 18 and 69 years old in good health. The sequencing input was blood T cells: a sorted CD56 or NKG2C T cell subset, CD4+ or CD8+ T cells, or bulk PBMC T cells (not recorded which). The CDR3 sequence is CASGSKTGKGKDTQYF.